The 8 T cell receptor beta chains listed next were all sequenced from one sample in a study of cytomegalovirus exposure and HLA in healthy donors. The PCR used 60 Vbeta and 13 Jbeta primers. Libraries were prepared by immunoSEQ multiplex PCR; TCRdb keeps only in-frame clonotypes and omits some of them. This sample has 150,000 to 200,000 clones; around three quarters occur once, and the top ten carry approximately 2%. Material: PBMCs. All receptors derive from a woman between 25 and 40 years old in good health and CMV-seropositive.

This chain joins TRBV7-2 and TRBJ2-5; 8 nucleotides match TRBD1. Germline lookup yields CDR1 SGHTA and CDR2 FQGNSA. J lost 4 bases, V lost 4 bases, and 2 bases had no gene match. The CDR3 is made up of 13 amino acids. CDR3 bases: TGTGCCAGCAGCTACGACAGGGGAGAGACCCAGTACTTC. Translation gives CASSYDRGETQYF.

In its sample, this clone was seen once. The chain combines TRBV10-1 with TRBJ1-2; D unclear. CDR1 and CDR2 (germline): WNHNN, SYGVQD (reference sequence). The CDR3 contains 13 residues. V shed 0 bases and J shed 8 bases, with 10 bases lying between them. CDR3 in DNA: TGCGCCAGCAGTGAGTCCGGCACGGGAGGCTACACCTTC. Translated: CASSESGTGGYTF.

This clone occurred once. V and J are TRBV7-9 and TRBJ1-1; D call uncertain. The CDR3 spans 13 residues. Between the trimmed V and J ends, which lost 4 bases and 1 base, there was a span of 7 bases. Per germline, CDR1 SEHNR and CDR2 FQNEAQ (reference sequence). CDR3 DNA: TGTGCCAGCAGCTATGGAGGGAACACTGAAGCTTTCTTT. Its translation is CASSYGGNTEAFF.

This clone was picked up a small number of times. V is TRBV28 and J is TRBJ1-1; D gene unclear. With 2 bases removed from V and 7 bases from J, the gap between germline ends came to 11 bases. CDR1 is MDHEN and CDR2 is SYDVKM in the germline V gene. The CDR3 loop spans 13 amino acids. In DNA form, the CDR3 reads TGTGCCAGCAGTTTAAGACTCGGGATTGAAGCTTTCTTT. Its translation: CASSLRLGIEAFF.

This sequence joins TRBV10-3 and TRBJ1-1, with D perhaps TRBD1 (6 bases). Germline V CDR1 and CDR2: ENHRY, SYGVKD. The CDR3 spans 15 residues. Trimming took 2 bases from V and 6 from J, leaving 16 bases between them. As DNA, the CDR3 is TGTGCCATCAGTGAGCTTGAGCAGGGGATCGCTGAAGCTTTCTTT. This encodes CAISELEQGIAEAFF.

The gene calls are TRBV27 and TRBJ2-7, with TRBD2 matching 10 bases. In germline, CDR1 is MNHEY, CDR2 SMNVEV (reference sequence). The CDR3 covers 17 residues. V was pared by 0 bases and J by 5 bases, with 10 bases of the junction left unmatched. In DNA, the CDR3 is TGTGCCAGCAGTTTATCGCCTTTGCTAGCGGGAGTAAACGAGCAGTACTTC. It is translated as CASSLSPLLAGVNEQYF.

This clone has more than one count but fewer than ten. The chain carries TRBV7-9 and TRBJ1-3; D call uncertain. The CDR3 is 12 residues long. V lost 4 bases to trimming and J lost 3 bases, with 4 bases between them. Germline V gene sequence: CDR1 SEHNR, CDR2 FQNEAQ (reference sequence). In nucleotides, the CDR3 is TGTGCCAGCAGCTCAAATGGAAACACCATATATTTT. Translation gives CASSSNGNTIYF.

The chain employs TRBV7-8 and TRBJ1-1; D gene ambiguous. The germline V gene has CDR1 SGHVS and CDR2 FQNEAQ. Trimming pared 5 bases from V and 3 bases from J, leaving 13 bases between. The CDR3 is 14 residues long. For the CDR3, the DNA is TGTGCCAGCAGCGCGGCGGGAGGGTACACTGAAGCTTTCTTT. It is translated as CASSAAGGYTEAFF.